What follows is one TCR beta chain and its context. This clone was seen a single time. What antigen it recognizes has not been identified. There are no base qualities to consult, and no much larger clone falls within one base. This specimen comes from a study of blood T cell repertoires in COVID-19 (TCRdb year 2020). For the wider study: The collaborator samples originated in the United States, Italy and Spain and spanned the acute and convalescent phases of COVID-19. Samples came from the ongoing ImmuneRACE study (first 160 participants) plus 1,254 subjects from 6 global collaborators. The material from the prospective study consisted of cDNA or gDNA derived from T cells, B-cell-depleted T cells, or PBMCs. Nearly every sample came with metadata listing a de-identified subject ID, COVID-19 status, age in years and sex. The repertoires were released in a freely available public database meant as a resource for research on the immune response to SARS-CoV-2. Subjects who had been exposed to COVID-19, were actively infected with it, or had recovered from it provided the deeply sampled blood TCRbeta repertoires that made up the dataset. Where available, HLA class I and class II types were obtained from metadata supplied by the sample provider rather than from assay-based typing.

TCRbeta CDR3 regions were amplified from genomic DNA using the immunoSEQ Assay, a bias-controlled multiplex PCR. The authors processed their data as follows. The number of nucleated cells in each sample was estimated by amplification of reference gene primers within the assay. Sequence reads were collapsed and filtered to measure the absolute abundance of every unique TCRbeta CDR3 rearrangement. Productive Simpson clonality was computed per sample as the square root of Simpson's diversity index over productive rearrangements. What TCRdb holds here is the immuneACCESS table cut down to in-frame rearrangements. Part of the clones is not present; checked against another copy, under half of the missing clones reflect an unresolved V gene, and the others are unexplained. That table supplies the V and J calls and clone size; D and trimming were determined from the DNA. The sample table records some 130,000 clones; approximately 90% of these occur just once. Around 4.5% of the sample goes to the ten largest clones.

The germline V gene provides CDR1 KGHSH and CDR2 LQKENI. From cysteine to phenylalanine, the CDR3 is 14 amino acids long. CDR3 DNA only is kept here, 42 bases in frame from base 1. V is cut by 6 bases and J by 1 base, and the space between the germline ends is 12 bases. What the authors observed across the whole study: How much clinical and demographic metadata was included differed by source and by participant, and the metadata was provided uncurated.

Enrolling through a virtual design, the prospective study's participants ranged in age from about 18 to 89 years and lived across around 25 United States geographic areas. Cohort assignment in the prospective study relied on participant-reported clinical history from a screening survey and a study questionnaire. For ImmuneRACE Cohort 3, a participant was defined as recovered based on two consecutive negative NP/OP PCR tests, clearance by a healthcare professional, or resolution of symptoms. In the prospective study, whole blood, serum and a nasopharyngeal or oropharyngeal swab were collected from each participant by mobile phlebotomists. Prospective study participants could optionally give additional blood draws and questionnaires over a roughly 2-month period. Prospective study blood samples were shipped either frozen or at room temperature before DNA extraction.

The clonotype was recovered from a man in his fifties or sixties who had recovered from COVID-19. Sequencing was done on a sample of PBMCs or T cells enriched from blood (not recorded which). The chain employs TRBV18 and TRBJ2-5; a tentative D match to TRBD2 spans 6 bases. This receptor has the CDR3 CASSQLGGQETQYF. The DNA is TGTGCCAGCTCGCAGTTGGGGGGCCAAGAGACCCAGTACTTC. The reference TRBV18 and TRBJ2-5 proteins fill in what lies around the CDR3, so the full variable domain reads NAGVMQNPRHLVRRRGQEARLRCSPMKGHSHVYWYRQLPEEGLKFMVYLQKENIIDESGMPKERFSAEFPKEGPSILRIQQVVRGDSAAYFCASSQLGGQETQYFGPGTRLLVL.